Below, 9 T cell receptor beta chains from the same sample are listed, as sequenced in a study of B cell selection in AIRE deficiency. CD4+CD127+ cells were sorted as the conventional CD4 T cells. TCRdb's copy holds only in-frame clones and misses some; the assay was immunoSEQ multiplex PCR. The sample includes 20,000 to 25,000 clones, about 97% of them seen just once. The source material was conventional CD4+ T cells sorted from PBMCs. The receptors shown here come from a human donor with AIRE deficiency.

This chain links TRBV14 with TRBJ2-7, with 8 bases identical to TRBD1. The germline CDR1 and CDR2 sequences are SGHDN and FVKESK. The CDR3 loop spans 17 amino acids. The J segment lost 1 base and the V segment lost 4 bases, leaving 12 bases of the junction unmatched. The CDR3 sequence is CASSRTLSGQESYEQYF. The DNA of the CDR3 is TGTGCCAGCAGCCGAACCCTCTCGGGACAGGAATCCTACGAGCAGTACTTC.

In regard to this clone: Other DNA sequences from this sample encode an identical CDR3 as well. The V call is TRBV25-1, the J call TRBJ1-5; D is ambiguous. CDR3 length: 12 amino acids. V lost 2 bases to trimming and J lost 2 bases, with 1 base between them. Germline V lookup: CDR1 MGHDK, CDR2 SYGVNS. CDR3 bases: TGTGCCAGCAGTGAAGGCAATCAGCCCCAGCATTTT. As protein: CASSEGNQPQHF.

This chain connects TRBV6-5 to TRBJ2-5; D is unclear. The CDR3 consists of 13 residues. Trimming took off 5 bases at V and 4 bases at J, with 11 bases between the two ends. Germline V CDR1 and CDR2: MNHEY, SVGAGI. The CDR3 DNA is TGTGCCAGCAGTCTGGGATTAACAGAGACCCAGTACTTC. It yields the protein CASSLGLTETQYF.

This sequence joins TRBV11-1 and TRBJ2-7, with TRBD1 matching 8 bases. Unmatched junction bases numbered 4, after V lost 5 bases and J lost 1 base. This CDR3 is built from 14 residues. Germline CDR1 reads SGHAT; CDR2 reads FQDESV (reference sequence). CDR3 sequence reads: CASSIRDRSYEQYF. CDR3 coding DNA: TGTGCCAGCAGCATCCGGGACAGGTCCTACGAGCAGTACTTC.

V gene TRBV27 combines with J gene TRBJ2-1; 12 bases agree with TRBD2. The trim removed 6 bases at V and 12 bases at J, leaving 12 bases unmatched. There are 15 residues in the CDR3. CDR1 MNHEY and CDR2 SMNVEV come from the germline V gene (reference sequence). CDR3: CASRIGTSGPHGQFF. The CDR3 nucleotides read TGTGCCAGCAGAATCGGGACTAGCGGGCCACATGGGCAGTTCTTC.

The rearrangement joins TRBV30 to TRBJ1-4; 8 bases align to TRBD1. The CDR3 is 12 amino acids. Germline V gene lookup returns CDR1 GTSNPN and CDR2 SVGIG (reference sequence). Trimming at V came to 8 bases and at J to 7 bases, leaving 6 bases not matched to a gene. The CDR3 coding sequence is TGTGCCGGTAACAGGGGGTCTGAAAAACTGTTTTTT. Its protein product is CAGNRGSEKLFF. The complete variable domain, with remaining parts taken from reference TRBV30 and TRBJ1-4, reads SQTIHQWPATLVQPVGSPLSLECTVEGTSNPNLYWYRQAAGRGLQLLFYSVGIGQISSEVPQNLSASRPQDRQFILSSKKLLLSDSGFYLCAGNRGSEKLFFGSGTQLSVL.

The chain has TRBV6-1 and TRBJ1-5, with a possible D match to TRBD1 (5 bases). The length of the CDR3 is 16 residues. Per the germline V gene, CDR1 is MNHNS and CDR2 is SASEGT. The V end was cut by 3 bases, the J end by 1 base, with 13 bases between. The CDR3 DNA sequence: TGTGCCAGCAGTGACGACAGCGGGGGGAGCAATCAGCCCCAGCATTTT. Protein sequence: CASSDDSGGSNQPQHF.

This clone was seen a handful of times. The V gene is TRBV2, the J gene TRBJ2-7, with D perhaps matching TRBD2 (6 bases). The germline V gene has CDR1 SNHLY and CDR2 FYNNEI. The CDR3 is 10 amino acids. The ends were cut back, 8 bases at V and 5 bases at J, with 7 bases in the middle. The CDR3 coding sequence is TGTGCCAGCGGGAGGCACGAGCAGTACTTC. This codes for CASGRHEQYF.

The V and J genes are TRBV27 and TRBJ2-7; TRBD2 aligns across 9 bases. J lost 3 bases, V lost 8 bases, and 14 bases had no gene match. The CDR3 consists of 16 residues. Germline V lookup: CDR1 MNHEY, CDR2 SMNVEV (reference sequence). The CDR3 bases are TGTGCCAGCCGTCCCGCCAGCGGGAGGCTCTTCTACGAGCAGTACTTC. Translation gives CASRPASGRLFYEQYF.